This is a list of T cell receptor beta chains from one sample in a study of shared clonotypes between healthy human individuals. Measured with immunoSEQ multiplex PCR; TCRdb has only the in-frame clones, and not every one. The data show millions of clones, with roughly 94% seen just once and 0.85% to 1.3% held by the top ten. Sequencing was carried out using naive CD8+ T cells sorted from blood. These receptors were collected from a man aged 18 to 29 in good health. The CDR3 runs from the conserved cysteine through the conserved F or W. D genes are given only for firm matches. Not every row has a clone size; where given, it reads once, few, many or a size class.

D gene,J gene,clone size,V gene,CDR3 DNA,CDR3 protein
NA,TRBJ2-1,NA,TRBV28,TGTGCCAGCAGTTTAGGATTTCACAATGAGCAGTTCTTC,CASSLGFHNEQFF
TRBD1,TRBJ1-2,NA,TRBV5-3,TGTGCCTCAAGCAGCAACCCGGGACAGGGGAATATTGGCTACACCTTC,CASSSNPGQGNIGYTF
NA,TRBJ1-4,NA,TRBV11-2,TGTGCCAGCCGATTACCGGGAGCAACTAATGAAAAACTGTTTTTT,CASRLPGATNEKLFF
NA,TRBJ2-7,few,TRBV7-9,TGTGCCAGCAGCTTCTTGGGGGAGGCCCCCTACGAGCAGTACTTC,CASSFLGEAPYEQYF
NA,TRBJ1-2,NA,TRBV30,TGTGCCTGGCGTTCCCAGGTAGAGAATGGCTACACCTTC,CAWRSQVENGYTF
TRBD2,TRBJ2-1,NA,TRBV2,TGTGCCAGCTTCCGACTAGCGGGGGCCCCTAGCTCCTACAATGAGCAGTTCTTC,CASFRLAGAPSSYNEQFF
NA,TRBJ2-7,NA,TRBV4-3,TGCGCCAGCAGCCGCGGAGAGCCCGCCTCCTACGAGCAGTACTTC,CASSRGEPASYEQYF
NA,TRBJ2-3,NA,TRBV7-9,TGTGCCAGCAGCTTTAGCGCACTACTTGGCGAGGATACGCAGTATTTT,CASSFSALLGEDTQYF
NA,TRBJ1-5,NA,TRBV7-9,TGTGCCAGCAGCTCCTTGCAGGGCAATCAGCCCCAGCATTTT,CASSSLQGNQPQHF
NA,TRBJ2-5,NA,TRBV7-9,TGTGCCAGCAGCCTCCTGGAGACCCAGTACTTC,CASSLLETQYF
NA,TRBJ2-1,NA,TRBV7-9,TGTGCCAGCAGCACCGACGGCAATGAGCAGTTCTTC,CASSTDGNEQFF
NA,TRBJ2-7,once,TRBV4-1,TGCGCCAGCAGCCAATACAGAGGGGGGTACGAGCAGTACTTC,CASSQYRGGYEQYF
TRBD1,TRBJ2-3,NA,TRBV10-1,TGCGCCAGCAGTGAGTTCCCGGGACAGGGTAGAGATACGCAGTATTTT,CASSEFPGQGRDTQYF
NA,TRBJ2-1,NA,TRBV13,TGTGCCAGCAGCTTAGCAGGGAAGAATGAGCAGTTCTTC,CASSLAGKNEQFF
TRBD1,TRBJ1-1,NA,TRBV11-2,TGTGCCAGCAGCTGGGACAGCAACACTGAAGCTTTCTTT,CASSWDSNTEAFF
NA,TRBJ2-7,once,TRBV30,TGTGCCTGGAGTGTGGGAAGTTACGAGCAGTACTTC,CAWSVGSYEQYF
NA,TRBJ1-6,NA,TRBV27,TGTGCCAGCAGTTTTAGGGGGAACACGTATTCACCCCTCCACTTT,CASSFRGNTYSPLHF
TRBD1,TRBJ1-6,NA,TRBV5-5,TGTGCCAGCAGCACAGGGGCAAATTCACCCCTCCACTTT,CASSTGANSPLHF
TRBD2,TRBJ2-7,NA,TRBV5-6,TGTGCCAGCAGCGAAGCGGGGTGGGACGAGCAGTACTTC,CASSEAGWDEQYF
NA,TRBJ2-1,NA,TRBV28,TGTGCCAGCTGCAGCGGCGCTTGGGATGAGCAGTTCTTC,CASCSGAWDEQFF
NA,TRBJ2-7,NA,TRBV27,TGTGCCAGCAGTTTGGGGAGCGAGGGAATAAGCGAGCAGTACTTC,CASSLGSEGISEQYF
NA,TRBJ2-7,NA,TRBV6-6,TGTGCCAGCAGGGCTAGGAGCTCCTACGAGCAGTACTTC,CASRARSSYEQYF
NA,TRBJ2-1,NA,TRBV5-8,TGTGCCAGCAGCTTGAGGTCAGGAGGCCAAAGGAACAATGAGCAGTTCTTC,CASSLRSGGQRNNEQFF
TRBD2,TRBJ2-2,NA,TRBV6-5,TGTGCCAGCAGCTTAAGCGGGGGGGCCGGCGGGGAGCTGTTTTTT,CASSLSGGAGGELFF
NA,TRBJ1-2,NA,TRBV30,TGTGCCTGGCTGCTGGGGCGTTATAGGACCTATGGCTACACCTTC,CAWLLGRYRTYGYTF
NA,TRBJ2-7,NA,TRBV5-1,TGCGCCAGCAGCTATGGACAGCCCTACGAGCAGTACTTC,CASSYGQPYEQYF
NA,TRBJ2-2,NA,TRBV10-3,TGTGCCTCCCGGGACGTAAACACCGGGGAGCTGTTTTTT,CASRDVNTGELFF
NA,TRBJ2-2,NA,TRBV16,TGTGCCAGCAGCCTCGAAACTCCACACACCGGGGAGCTGTTTTTT,CASSLETPHTGELFF
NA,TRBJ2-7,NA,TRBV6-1,TGTGCCAGCAGTGAATTTGGGGACGCCTACGAGCAGTACTTC,CASSEFGDAYEQYF